What follows are 14 T cell receptor beta chains derived from one specimen sequenced in a study of regulatory T cells in long-lasting Graves disease (dated by TCRdb to 2020 to 2023). Reading the label with the study, this specimen's time point is: newly diagnosed GD, antithyroid drugs for less than 3 months. For both TCR sequencing and RNA sequencing, RNA was extracted from PBMCs using TRIzol. Libraries came from multiplex PCR. Sequencing took place on an Illumina HiSeq 4000. CDR3 regions were amplified by Arm-PCR with iRepertoire HTBI primers to construct TCR beta libraries. The raw public reads went through TCRdb reprocessing: fastp at Q25, MiXCR clone calling, in-frame beta chains kept. A single entry per CDR3 protein holds the most common genes and DNA from its merged rows. In this sample the table shows about 470,000 distinct CDR3 sequences, 15% to 20% of which occur a single time. The ten largest clones capture over 9% of the sample.

The data also belong to a second study, concerning T cells in Graves' hyperthyroidism and ophthalmopathy.

The sequencing used peripheral blood mononuclear cells (PBMCs), collected at new diagnosis, from a patient treated with antithyroid drugs. These receptors were taken from a man aged 35 to 55 with Graves disease. Donor details come from another sample of the same person, matched by shared clones.

This clonotype was detected ten times or more. The chain couples TRBV2 to TRBJ1-5; D is perhaps TRBD1 (5 bases). Trimming removed 1 base at V and 5 bases at J, with 12 bases between. The CDR3 contains 15 residues. Germline V gives CDR1 SNHLY, CDR2 FYNNEI. This CDR3 reads CASSEGAGRDQPQHF. The CDR3, as DNA: TGTGCCAGCAGTGAAGGGGCAGGGAGAGATCAGCCCCAGCATTTT.

The chain carries TRBV4-1 and TRBJ1-2, with TRBD1 identical over 9 bases. V shed 2 bases, J shed 7 bases, and the junction held 8 bases outside the gene matches. This CDR3 has 15 amino acids. Germline-derived CDR1 and CDR2 are MGHRA and YSYEKL. The CDR3 sequence is CASSQPRDRVRGYTF. For the CDR3, the DNA is TGCGCCAGCAGCCAACCCCGGGACAGGGTTCGTGGCTACACCTTC.

This chain uses TRBV18 with TRBJ2-1; 13 bases agree with TRBD2. The CDR3 runs to 16 residues. Unmatched junction bases numbered 3, after V lost 0 bases and J lost 7 bases. Germline V gene data show CDR1 as KGHSH and CDR2 as LQKENI. The CDR3 loop is CASSPPTLAGGNEQFF. The DNA for the CDR3 is TGTGCCAGCTCACCACCGACACTAGCGGGGGGGAATGAGCAGTTCTTC.

This clonotype came up many times. The chain links TRBV5-5 to TRBJ1-1, with 7 nucleotides matching TRBD1. The CDR3 covers 14 residues. With 3 bases clipped from V and 4 bases from J, the junction kept 6 bases outside the gene matches. Per the germline V gene, CDR1 is SGHKS and CDR2 is YYEKEE (reference sequence). DNA of the CDR3: TGTGCCAGCAGCTCGGGACAGCAGGCCACTGAAGCTTTCTTT. Residues: CASSSGQQATEAFF.

This chain uses TRBV12-3 or TRBV12-4 with TRBJ2-1; D may match TRBD1 or TRBD2 (5 bases each). Trimming pared 3 bases from V and 16 bases from J, leaving 16 bases between. The CDR3 sequence is 12 residues long. CDR3 in DNA: TGTGCCAGCAGTTTGAAGGGACCCGATTATTTCTTC. Protein product: CASSLKGPDYFF.

This clonotype was counted a few times. The chain carries TRBV6-2 or TRBV6-3 and TRBJ2-5; TRBD1 agrees at 7 bases. Germline values: CDR1 MNHEY, CDR2 SVGEGT. J gave up 5 bases and V 6 bases, and 12 bases lay outside the gene matches. The CDR3 has 15 residues. CDR3 sequence (DNA): TGTGCCAGCAGCCCTCGACAGGGAAACGGGGAGACCCAGTACTTC. This translates into CASSPRQGNGETQYF.

In its sample, this clonotype was seen many times. The junction does not match germline at one end; this may be a read error. The rearrangement uses TRBV5-1 and TRBJ2-1; 12 positions match TRBD2. CDR1 SGHRS and CDR2 YFSETQ come from the germline V gene. This CDR3 contains 16 residues. The CDR3 is CASSLEGLAGYNEQFF. CDR3 DNA: TGTGCCAGCAGTTTAGAGGGACTAGCGGGCTACAATGAGCAGTTCTTC.

This clonotype was observed a few times. The chain recombines TRBV11-2 with TRBJ1-2; D might be TRBD1 (5 bases). Germline V CDR1 and CDR2: SGHAT, FQNNGV. CDR3 length: 16 amino acids. Trimming removed 0 bases from V and 6 bases from J, with 17 bases in between. The CDR3 is CASSLDTQGVGDGYTF. DNA for the CDR3: TGTGCCAGCAGCTTAGATACGCAGGGAGTAGGTGATGGCTACACCTTC.

The V call is TRBV30, the J call TRBJ2-5, with D possibly matching TRBD2 (5 bases). Trimming took off 2 bases at V and 5 bases at J, with 12 bases between the two ends. This CDR3 has 13 amino acids. Germline loops: CDR1 GTSNPN, CDR2 SVGIG (reference sequence). The CDR3 sequence: CAWSTKGGETQYF. Written as DNA, the CDR3 is TGTGCCTGGAGTACCAAGGGCGGGGAGACCCAGTACTTC.

This clonotype was seen many times. The rearrangement links TRBV6-1 to TRBJ2-7; the D is unclear. The CDR3 totals 12 residues. Trimming cost V 5 bases and J 2 bases, with 7 bases left between them. Germline V gene sequence: CDR1 MNHNS, CDR2 SASEGT. CDR3 bases: TGTGCCAGCAGTATCCACCCCTACGAGCAGTACTTC. As protein: CASSIHPYEQYF.

This clonotype showed up many times. The V call is TRBV28, the J call TRBJ1-1; D unclear. The length of the CDR3 is 13 residues. Germline CDR1 reads MDHEN; CDR2 reads SYDVKM. With 2 bases removed from V and 7 bases from J, the gap between germline ends came to 11 bases. CDR3 sequence reads: CASSLTPVYEAFF. The CDR3 region has the DNA TGTGCCAGCAGTTTAACTCCGGTATATGAAGCTTTCTTT.

This clonotype appeared many times. J is TRBJ2-7 and V is TRBV7-2; D unresolved. V lost 0 bases, J lost 3 bases, and 9 bases lay in between. Germline V CDR1 and CDR2: SGHTA, FQGNSA. The CDR3 has 14 residues. The CDR3 bases are TGTGCCAGCAGCTTAGCAGGGAACAGCTACGAGCAGTACTTC. The encoded protein is CASSLAGNSYEQYF.

This clonotype was counted between two and nine times. J is TRBJ2-7 and V is TRBV29-1; D possibly corresponds to TRBD1 (6 bases). Trimming pared 3 bases from V and 2 bases from J, leaving 14 bases between. Germline-derived CDR1 and CDR2 are SQVTM and ANQGSEA. The CDR3 is 14 amino acids. The CDR3 DNA follows: TGCAGCGTTGATATGACAGGAAATACCTACGAGCAGTACTTC. Translating it yields CSVDMTGNTYEQYF.

This clonotype has only a few counts. This sequence joins TRBV29-1 and TRBJ2-1; tentative D call: TRBD2 (5 bases). The end of the DNA aligns better with TRBJ2-5, so the J call may be wrong. The length of the CDR3 is 12 residues. From germline, CDR1 is SQVTM and CDR2 ANQGSEA. CDR3 nucleotides: TGCAGCGTTGTCAGCGGTTGGGGGACCCAGTACTTC. Protein sequence: CSVVSGWGTQYF.